This T cell receptor (beta chain) stems from a study of cytomegalovirus exposure and HLA in healthy donors. As for the study in general: An earlier analysis identified 95 million to 120 million unique TCR beta sequences in 150 million to 200 million T cells.

Overall study findings and caveats: Within an earlier analysis, most TCR beta V segments proved productive either about 87% or about 30% of the time. Several of the most significant clusters appeared, in a later analysis, to be linked to common viral pathogens. Most likely, a cluster of highly shared sequence variants arose as a sequencing artifact.

In regard to this clone: Its antigen is unidentified.

13 Jbeta primers and 60 Vbeta primers were used for the PCR. The assay was immunoSEQ multiplex PCR, and TCRdb's table has in-frame clones only and misses some. The sample holds tens of thousands of clones, roughly four fifths seen once. The TCR comes from a woman aged 25 to 39 in good health and CMV-seropositive. The source material was PBMCs.

The CDR3 DNA is TGTGCCAGCAGTACCCCCCCTAGACAGGGGCCGGACTATGGCTACACCTTC. Protein sequence: CASSTPPRQGPDYGYTF. The chain uses TRBV28 and TRBJ1-2; TRBD1 agrees at 8 bases. Germline lookup yields CDR1 MDHEN and CDR2 SYDVKM. Trimming removed 5 bases from V and 3 bases from J; junction bases left unmatched: 14. This CDR3 has 17 residues.